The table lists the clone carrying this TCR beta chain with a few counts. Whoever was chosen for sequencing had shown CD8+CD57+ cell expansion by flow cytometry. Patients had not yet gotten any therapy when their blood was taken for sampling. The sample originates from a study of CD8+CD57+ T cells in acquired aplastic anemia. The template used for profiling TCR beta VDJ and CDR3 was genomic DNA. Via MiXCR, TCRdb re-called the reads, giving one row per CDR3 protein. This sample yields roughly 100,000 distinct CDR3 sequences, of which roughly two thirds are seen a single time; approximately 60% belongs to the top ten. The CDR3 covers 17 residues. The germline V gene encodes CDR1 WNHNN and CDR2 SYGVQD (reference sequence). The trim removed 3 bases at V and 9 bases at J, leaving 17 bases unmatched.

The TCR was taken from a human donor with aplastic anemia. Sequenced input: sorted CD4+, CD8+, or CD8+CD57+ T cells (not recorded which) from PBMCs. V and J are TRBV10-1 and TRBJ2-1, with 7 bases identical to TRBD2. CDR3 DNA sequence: TGCGCCAGCAGTGACTCGGGGAGGGTGAGGGCGAGAGGTGAGCAGTTCTTC. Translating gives CASSDSGRVRARGEQFF.